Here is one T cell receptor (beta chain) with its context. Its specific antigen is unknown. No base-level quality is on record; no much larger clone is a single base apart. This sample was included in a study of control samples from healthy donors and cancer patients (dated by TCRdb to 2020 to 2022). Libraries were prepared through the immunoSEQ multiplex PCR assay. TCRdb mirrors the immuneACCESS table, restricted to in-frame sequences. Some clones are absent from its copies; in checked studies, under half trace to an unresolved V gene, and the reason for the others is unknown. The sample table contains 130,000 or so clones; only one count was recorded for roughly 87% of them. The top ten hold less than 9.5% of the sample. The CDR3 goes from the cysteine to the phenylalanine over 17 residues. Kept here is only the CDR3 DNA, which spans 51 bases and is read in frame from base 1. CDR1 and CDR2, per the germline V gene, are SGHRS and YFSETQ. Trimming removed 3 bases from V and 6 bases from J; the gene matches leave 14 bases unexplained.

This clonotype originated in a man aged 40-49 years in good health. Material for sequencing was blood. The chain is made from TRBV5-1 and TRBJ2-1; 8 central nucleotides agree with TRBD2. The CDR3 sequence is CASSSSSGTRVSNEQFF. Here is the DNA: TGCGCCAGCAGCTCCTCTTCCGGGACTAGAGTATCCAATGAGCAGTTCTTC.